This T cell receptor beta chain was captured in a study of cytomegalovirus exposure and HLA in healthy donors. The V end lost 0 bases, the J end lost 5 bases, and 14 bases lay between the germline ends. CDR1 and CDR2 from the germline V gene are SGHDT and YYEEEE. This CDR3 comprises 15 residues. The PCR had 60 Vbeta and 13 Jbeta primers. TCRdb keeps only in-frame clones here, not all; method: immunoSEQ multiplex PCR. The sample yields more than 80,000 clones, about two thirds seen once. This TCR was sampled from a man aged 50 to 60 in good health and CMV-seronegative. This chain links TRBV5-6 with TRBJ2-5; D call uncertain. Input material: PBMCs. CDR3 DNA: TGTGCCAGCAGCTTGGGGTTCTCAATTCGGGAGACCCAGTACTTC. Its translation is CASSLGFSIRETQYF.